Listed below are T cell receptor beta chains from one sample, sequenced in a study of cytomegalovirus exposure and HLA in healthy donors. The repertoire was sequenced with immunoSEQ multiplex PCR; TCRdb's copy has only in-frame clones and lacks some. The data contain about 150,000 clones, around 80% of them seen just once; the ten biggest clones take up around 1.9%. Sequenced input: PBMCs. Receptors were obtained from a man aged 18 to 29 in good health and CMV-seronegative. Each CDR3 is given with its conserved first and last residue. The D gene is left open where the match is weak. Rows may omit the clone size; those that give it use once, few, many or a size class.

j_gene: TRBJ2-3; abundance: -; v_gene: TRBV28; d_gene: TRBD2; CDR3nt: TGTGCCAGCAGTCGATATGCCGGGACTAGCGGGAGGGGAGGCACAGATACGCAGTATTTT; CDR3aa: CASSRYAGTSGRGGTDTQYF
j_gene: TRBJ2-1; abundance: -; v_gene: TRBV5-1; d_gene: TRBD2; CDR3nt: TGCGCCAGCAGCTTAGTCCCTAGCGGGGGGAATGAGCAGTTCTTC; CDR3aa: CASSLVPSGGNEQFF
j_gene: TRBJ2-1; abundance: -; v_gene: TRBV6-5; d_gene: -; CDR3nt: TGTGCCAGCAGTTACCTAGCCGGGGAGCAGTTCTTC; CDR3aa: CASSYLAGEQFF
j_gene: TRBJ2-1; abundance: -; v_gene: TRBV19; d_gene: -; CDR3nt: TGTGCCAGTAGGAAGGGCGCGGGACTCAACTCAAATGAGCAGTTCTTC; CDR3aa: CASRKGAGLNSNEQFF
j_gene: TRBJ1-1; abundance: -; v_gene: TRBV7-3; d_gene: -; CDR3nt: TGTGCCAGCAGCTTGTGGGGGGACACTGAAGCTTTCTTT; CDR3aa: CASSLWGDTEAFF
j_gene: TRBJ2-5; abundance: -; v_gene: TRBV10-3; d_gene: TRBD2; CDR3nt: TGTGCCATCAGTGGGGCTAGCGGGACGGAGACCCAGTACTTC; CDR3aa: CAISGASGTETQYF
j_gene: TRBJ2-2; abundance: once; v_gene: TRBV5-7; d_gene: TRBD1; CDR3nt: TGTGCCAGCAGCCCGGGGATCCGGGACAGGGGTGGCACCGGGGAGCTGTTTTTT; CDR3aa: CASSPGIRDRGGTGELFF
j_gene: TRBJ2-7; abundance: -; v_gene: TRBV15; d_gene: TRBD2; CDR3nt: TGTGCCACCAGCAGAGTGGGGGGACTAGAGAGCTCCTACGAGCAGTACTTC; CDR3aa: CATSRVGGLESSYEQYF
j_gene: TRBJ1-1; abundance: -; v_gene: TRBV4-1; d_gene: -; CDR3nt: TGCGCCAGCAGCCAAGATACGGGTGGCACTGAAGCTTTCTTT; CDR3aa: CASSQDTGGTEAFF
j_gene: TRBJ2-1; abundance: -; v_gene: TRBV7-9; d_gene: -; CDR3nt: TGTGCCAGCAGCCCCTATAACAATGAGCAGTTCTTC; CDR3aa: CASSPYNNEQFF
j_gene: TRBJ1-1; abundance: -; v_gene: TRBV5-6; d_gene: TRBD1; CDR3nt: TGTGCCAGCAGCTTGATTGGTTATCGTTTTGGGACAGCTAACACTGAAGCTTTCTTT; CDR3aa: CASSLIGYRFGTANTEAFF
j_gene: TRBJ1-2; abundance: -; v_gene: TRBV27; d_gene: -; CDR3nt: TGTGCCAGCAGTTCCAGACAGTCGACTAACTATGGCTACACCTTC; CDR3aa: CASSSRQSTNYGYTF
j_gene: TRBJ2-2; abundance: once; v_gene: TRBV6-1; d_gene: -; CDR3nt: TGTGCCAGCAGTGAACTCCCCCGCACCGGGGAGCTGTTTTTT; CDR3aa: CASSELPRTGELFF
j_gene: TRBJ2-3; abundance: -; v_gene: TRBV28; d_gene: TRBD1; CDR3nt: TGTGCCAGCAGTGCCGGGACAGGGGGCCTTCAGGGCACAGATACGCAGTATTTT; CDR3aa: CASSAGTGGLQGTDTQYF
j_gene: TRBJ1-1; abundance: -; v_gene: TRBV7-9; d_gene: -; CDR3nt: TGTTCCAGCACCAAAAGCGGGGGGAGTGGGTACACTGAAGCTTTCTTT; CDR3aa: CSSTKSGGSGYTEAFF
j_gene: TRBJ2-7; abundance: -; v_gene: TRBV27; d_gene: -; CDR3nt: TGTGCCAGCAGCCAGACTTCCTCACCCAACGAGCAGTACTTC; CDR3aa: CASSQTSSPNEQYF
j_gene: TRBJ2-7; abundance: -; v_gene: TRBV11-1; d_gene: -; CDR3nt: TGTGCCAGCAGCCCCCCGGGCGGACAGTCGACCGAGCAGTACTTC; CDR3aa: CASSPPGGQSTEQYF
j_gene: TRBJ1-2; abundance: -; v_gene: TRBV28; d_gene: -; CDR3nt: TGTGCCAGCAGTCCAATGACAGAAGGATTCAACTATGGCTACACCTTC; CDR3aa: CASSPMTEGFNYGYTF
j_gene: TRBJ1-1; abundance: -; v_gene: TRBV15; d_gene: -; CDR3nt: TGTGCCACCAGCGGAAACCTTGGAGTCACTGAAGCTTTCTTT; CDR3aa: CATSGNLGVTEAFF
j_gene: TRBJ2-7; abundance: -; v_gene: TRBV10-3; d_gene: -; CDR3nt: TGTGCCATCAGTGAAGGGCAGGGGATCTCCTACGAGCAGTACTTC; CDR3aa: CAISEGQGISYEQYF
j_gene: TRBJ1-2; abundance: -; v_gene: TRBV9; d_gene: -; CDR3nt: TGTGCCAGCAGCGTACAGGAATTTAACTATGGCTACACCTTC; CDR3aa: CASSVQEFNYGYTF
j_gene: TRBJ1-1; abundance: -; v_gene: TRBV9; d_gene: -; CDR3nt: TGTGCCAGCAGCGACAGGCTGAACACTGAAGCTTTCTTT; CDR3aa: CASSDRLNTEAFF
j_gene: TRBJ2-3; abundance: -; v_gene: TRBV6-6; d_gene: -; CDR3nt: TGTGCCAGTACAGGGCGCCGCACAGATACGCAGTATTTT; CDR3aa: CASTGRRTDTQYF
j_gene: TRBJ2-7; abundance: -; v_gene: TRBV5-1; d_gene: TRBD1; CDR3nt: TGCGCCAGCAGCTCACAGGGGACCTACGAGCAGTACTTC; CDR3aa: CASSSQGTYEQYF
j_gene: TRBJ2-3; abundance: -; v_gene: TRBV2; d_gene: TRBD2; CDR3nt: TGTGCCAGCAGTGTACTGGCGGGGGGCACAGATACGCAGTATTTT; CDR3aa: CASSVLAGGTDTQYF
j_gene: TRBJ1-1; abundance: -; v_gene: TRBV30; d_gene: -; CDR3nt: TGTGCCTGGAGGCCTGCGGGGTTCGGAGTAGAAGCTTTCTTT; CDR3aa: CAWRPAGFGVEAFF
j_gene: TRBJ2-7; abundance: -; v_gene: TRBV29-1; d_gene: -; CDR3nt: TGCAGCGTTGTTGCGATGGTGAGAAGACTCACGTACGAGCAGTACTTC; CDR3aa: CSVVAMVRRLTYEQYF
j_gene: TRBJ2-2; abundance: few; v_gene: TRBV9; d_gene: TRBD1; CDR3nt: TGTGCCAGCAGCCCCGTGACAGGGGGCACCGGGGAGCTGTTTTTT; CDR3aa: CASSPVTGGTGELFF
j_gene: TRBJ1-1; abundance: -; v_gene: TRBV2; d_gene: -; CDR3nt: TGTGCCAGCAAGGGAGGGGGGATCGCTGAAGCTTTCTTT; CDR3aa: CASKGGGIAEAFF
j_gene: TRBJ1-1; abundance: few; v_gene: TRBV2; d_gene: -; CDR3nt: TGTGCCAGCACCGTGTTGGCACTGAACACTGAAGCTTTCTTT; CDR3aa: CASTVLALNTEAFF
j_gene: TRBJ1-1; abundance: -; v_gene: TRBV6-5; d_gene: TRBD1; CDR3nt: TGTGCCAGCAGTTACCCCGGACAGGGGGTTACTGAAGCTTTCTTT; CDR3aa: CASSYPGQGVTEAFF
j_gene: TRBJ1-1; abundance: -; v_gene: TRBV4-1; d_gene: -; CDR3nt: TGCGCCAGCAGCCAAGAATGGAGGAACACTGAAGCTTTCTTT; CDR3aa: CASSQEWRNTEAFF
j_gene: TRBJ1-2; abundance: -; v_gene: TRBV28; d_gene: -; CDR3nt: TGTGCCAGCGACAGTCTGTATGGCTACACCTTC; CDR3aa: CASDSLYGYTF
j_gene: TRBJ1-2; abundance: -; v_gene: TRBV4-1; d_gene: -; CDR3nt: TGCGCCAGCAGCCAAGGGGGCAGCACCCCTGGCTACACCTTC; CDR3aa: CASSQGGSTPGYTF
j_gene: TRBJ2-1; abundance: -; v_gene: TRBV19; d_gene: -; CDR3nt: TGTGCCAGTAGCTTCCGAGGCAATGAGCAGTTCTTC; CDR3aa: CASSFRGNEQFF
j_gene: TRBJ1-3; abundance: -; v_gene: TRBV28; d_gene: -; CDR3nt: TGTGCCAGCATCGGAGGGGTGAACGGAAACACCATATATTTT; CDR3aa: CASIGGVNGNTIYF
j_gene: TRBJ2-1; abundance: -; v_gene: TRBV7-3; d_gene: TRBD2; CDR3nt: TGTGCCAGCCGTAGCGGGGACAATGAGCAGTTCTTC; CDR3aa: CASRSGDNEQFF
j_gene: TRBJ1-5; abundance: once; v_gene: TRBV7-2; d_gene: TRBD1; CDR3nt: TGTGCCAGCAGCCTGGGACAGGGACAGCCCCAGCATTTT; CDR3aa: CASSLGQGQPQHF
j_gene: TRBJ1-2; abundance: -; v_gene: TRBV10-3; d_gene: -; CDR3nt: TGTGCCATCAGTGAGCGTCAGGGAATAGACTATGGCTACACCTTC; CDR3aa: CAISERQGIDYGYTF
j_gene: TRBJ2-5; abundance: -; v_gene: TRBV29-1; d_gene: TRBD2; CDR3nt: TGCAGCGTTTCAACGGGGGGAACAGAGACCCAGTACTTC; CDR3aa: CSVSTGGTETQYF
j_gene: TRBJ1-4; abundance: -; v_gene: TRBV28; d_gene: -; CDR3nt: TGTGCCAGCAGCCGGAGGGGGGGAGGAAAACTGTTTTTT; CDR3aa: CASSRRGGGKLFF
j_gene: TRBJ2-5; abundance: -; v_gene: TRBV6-5; d_gene: -; CDR3nt: TGTGCCAGCAGTTACCCAACTTTGGGCGAGACCCAGTACTTC; CDR3aa: CASSYPTLGETQYF
j_gene: TRBJ2-5; abundance: once; v_gene: TRBV9; d_gene: -; CDR3nt: TGTGCCAGCAGCGCAAGGACTGCCCGGGAGGAGACCCAGTACTTC; CDR3aa: CASSARTAREETQYF
j_gene: TRBJ2-1; abundance: -; v_gene: TRBV19; d_gene: TRBD2; CDR3nt: TGTGCCAGTAGTGTACTAGCGGCCAACAAGGAGGGGCAGTTCTTC; CDR3aa: CASSVLAANKEGQFF
j_gene: TRBJ1-1; abundance: -; v_gene: TRBV5-1; d_gene: TRBD1; CDR3nt: TGCGCCAGCAGCTTGGCCGGACAGGGTGAAGCTTTCTTT; CDR3aa: CASSLAGQGEAFF
j_gene: TRBJ2-1; abundance: -; v_gene: TRBV28; d_gene: -; CDR3nt: TGTGCCAGCAGGGAGCTAAATGAGCAGTTCTTC; CDR3aa: CASRELNEQFF
j_gene: TRBJ1-4; abundance: -; v_gene: TRBV9; d_gene: TRBD1; CDR3nt: TGTGCCAGCAGCCCCGGACAGGGGACTCCTAATGAAAAACTGTTTTTT; CDR3aa: CASSPGQGTPNEKLFF
j_gene: TRBJ2-1; abundance: -; v_gene: TRBV11-3; d_gene: -; CDR3nt: TGTGCCAGCAGCCCGCGACCCGGATGGGAGTACAATGAGCAGTTCTTC; CDR3aa: CASSPRPGWEYNEQFF
j_gene: TRBJ1-6; abundance: -; v_gene: TRBV27; d_gene: TRBD1; CDR3nt: TGTGCCAGCAGAACAGGGGCCTCACCCCTCCACTTT; CDR3aa: CASRTGASPLHF
j_gene: TRBJ1-1; abundance: -; v_gene: TRBV6-5; d_gene: -; CDR3nt: TGTGCCAGCAGTTACCAGATGAACACTGAAGCTTTCTTT; CDR3aa: CASSYQMNTEAFF
j_gene: TRBJ2-4; abundance: -; v_gene: TRBV28; d_gene: TRBD2; CDR3nt: TGTGCCAGCAGTTTATTGGCTAGCGGGATAAGCAAAAACATTCAGTACTTC; CDR3aa: CASSLLASGISKNIQYF
j_gene: TRBJ2-1; abundance: -; v_gene: TRBV6-6; d_gene: TRBD2; CDR3nt: TGTGCCAGCAGTTCCATAGCGGGAGTTCTCTACAATGAGCAGTTCTTC; CDR3aa: CASSSIAGVLYNEQFF
j_gene: TRBJ2-3; abundance: -; v_gene: TRBV7-8; d_gene: TRBD1; CDR3nt: TGTGCCAGCAGCTACCCGGGACAGGTCCAGTATTTT; CDR3aa: CASSYPGQVQYF
j_gene: TRBJ1-3; abundance: -; v_gene: TRBV28; d_gene: TRBD1; CDR3nt: TGTGCCAGCAGTTCCTCACAGGGGGTATCTGGAAACACCATATATTTT; CDR3aa: CASSSSQGVSGNTIYF
j_gene: TRBJ1-5; abundance: -; v_gene: TRBV7-6; d_gene: -; CDR3nt: TGTGCCAGCAGCCCAGGGGTTAACAATCAGCCCCAGCATTTT; CDR3aa: CASSPGVNNQPQHF
j_gene: TRBJ2-7; abundance: -; v_gene: TRBV7-2; d_gene: TRBD1; CDR3nt: TGTGCCAGCAGCTTCCGAGACAGGGCCTACGAGCAGTACTTC; CDR3aa: CASSFRDRAYEQYF
j_gene: TRBJ1-1; abundance: -; v_gene: TRBV7-2; d_gene: TRBD1; CDR3nt: TGTGCCAGCAGCCCCCGACAGGGGGCCTTTGAAGCTTTCTTT; CDR3aa: CASSPRQGAFEAFF
j_gene: TRBJ2-7; abundance: -; v_gene: TRBV6-1; d_gene: TRBD1; CDR3nt: TGTGCCAGCAGTGGGGGACAGAGCACTTCCTACGAGCAGTACTTC; CDR3aa: CASSGGQSTSYEQYF
j_gene: TRBJ1-5; abundance: -; v_gene: TRBV14; d_gene: TRBD1; CDR3nt: TGTGCCAGCAGCCAAGCCCTAGGGAGACAGGGCCGCACGACGGGCAATCAGCCCCAGCATTTT; CDR3aa: CASSQALGRQGRTTGNQPQHF
j_gene: TRBJ2-7; abundance: once; v_gene: TRBV5-4; d_gene: TRBD2; CDR3nt: TGTGCCAGCAGGAATGCTCCTAGCGGGACTTACGAGCAGTACTTC; CDR3aa: CASRNAPSGTYEQYF